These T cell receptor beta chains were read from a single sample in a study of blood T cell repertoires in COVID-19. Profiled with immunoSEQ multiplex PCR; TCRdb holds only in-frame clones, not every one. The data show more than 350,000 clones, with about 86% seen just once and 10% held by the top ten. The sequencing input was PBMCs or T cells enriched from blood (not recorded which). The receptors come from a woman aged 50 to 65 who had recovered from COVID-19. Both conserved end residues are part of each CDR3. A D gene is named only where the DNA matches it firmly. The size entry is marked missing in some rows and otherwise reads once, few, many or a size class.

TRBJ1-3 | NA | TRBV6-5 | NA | CASGGPHSSGNTIYF | TGTGCCTCTGGAGGCCCACATAGCTCTGGAAACACCATATATTTT
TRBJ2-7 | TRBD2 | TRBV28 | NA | CASSSIWGLAGTSSYEQYF | TGTGCCAGCAGTTCCATCTGGGGACTAGCGGGGACCTCCTCCTACGAGCAGTACTTC
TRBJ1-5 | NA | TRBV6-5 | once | CASSPYYDSNQPQHF | TGTGCCAGCAGCCCCTACTATGATAGCAATCAGCCCCAGCATTTT
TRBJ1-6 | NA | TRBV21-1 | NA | CASIDLEPLIPKSPLHF | TGTGCCAGCATCGATCTCGAACCCCTAATTCCGAAGTCACCCCTCCACTTT
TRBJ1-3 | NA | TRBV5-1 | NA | CASANEGAGNTIYF | TGCGCCAGTGCGAACGAGGGGGCTGGAAACACCATATATTTT
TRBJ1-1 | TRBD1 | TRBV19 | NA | CASSRPGQLNTEAFF | TGTGCCAGTAGTCGCCCGGGACAGCTGAACACTGAAGCTTTCTTT
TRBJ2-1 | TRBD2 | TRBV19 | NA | CASSARLAGGAQFF | TGTGCCAGTAGTGCCCGACTAGCGGGGGGGGCCCAGTTCTTC
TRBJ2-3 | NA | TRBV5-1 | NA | CASSPTGGDTQYF | TGCGCCAGCAGCCCTACCGGGGGAGATACGCAGTATTTT
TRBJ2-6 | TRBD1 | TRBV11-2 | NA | CASSPRRDRDLTGANVLTF | TGTGCCAGCAGCCCCCGCCGGGACAGGGATCTGACTGGGGCCAACGTCCTGACTTTC
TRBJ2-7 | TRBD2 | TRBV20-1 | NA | CSASRPSGGLSYEQYF | TGCAGTGCTAGTCGCCCCAGCGGGGGCCTCTCCTACGAGCAGTACTTC
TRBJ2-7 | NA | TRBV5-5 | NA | CASSSSVEQYF | TGTGCCAGCAGCTCATCAGTAGAGCAGTACTTC
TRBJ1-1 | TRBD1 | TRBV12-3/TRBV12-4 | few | CASRGQWNTEAFF | TGTGCCAGCAGGGGACAGTGGAACACTGAAGCTTTCTTT
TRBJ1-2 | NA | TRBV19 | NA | CASRRESYGYTF | TGTGCCAGTAGGAGGGAGTCCTATGGCTACACCTTC
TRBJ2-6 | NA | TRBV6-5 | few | CASAKGVSGANVLTF | TGTGCCAGCGCTAAGGGGGTCTCTGGGGCCAACGTCCTGACTTTC
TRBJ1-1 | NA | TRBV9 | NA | CASSQEPSGVEAFF | TGTGCCAGCAGCCAAGAGCCAAGCGGGGTTGAAGCTTTCTTT